This T cell receptor (beta chain) was identified during a study of T-cell memory formation after mild COVID-19. Whole-study results and caveats: CD8+ contracting clones occupied EMRA, while CD4+ ones occupied mainly CM and EM.

This clonotype was seen a few times. Its cognate antigen is unknown. One entry per CDR3 protein, called by TCRdb with MiXCR from the 5' RACE reads. There are roughly 450,000 distinct CDR3 sequences in the sample; 15% to 20% occur only once, and approximately 13% lies in the top ten. The CDR3 is 14 amino acids. Trimming stripped 2 bases from V and 6 bases from J, with 11 bases between. CDR1 is MNHNS, CDR2 SASEGT, per germline. This TCR derives from an adult woman who had mild COVID-19 (a few samples of this study predate the infection). Cell type and time point are not known. Sequencing was done on a sample of PBMCs or a T cell subset sorted from them (not recorded which). This chain joins TRBV6-1 and TRBJ1-5, with D maybe TRBD1 (6 bases). CDR3 amino acids: CASSESGASQPQHF. In DNA form, the CDR3 reads TGTGCCAGCAGTGAATCGGGGGCTAGTCAGCCCCAGCATTTT.